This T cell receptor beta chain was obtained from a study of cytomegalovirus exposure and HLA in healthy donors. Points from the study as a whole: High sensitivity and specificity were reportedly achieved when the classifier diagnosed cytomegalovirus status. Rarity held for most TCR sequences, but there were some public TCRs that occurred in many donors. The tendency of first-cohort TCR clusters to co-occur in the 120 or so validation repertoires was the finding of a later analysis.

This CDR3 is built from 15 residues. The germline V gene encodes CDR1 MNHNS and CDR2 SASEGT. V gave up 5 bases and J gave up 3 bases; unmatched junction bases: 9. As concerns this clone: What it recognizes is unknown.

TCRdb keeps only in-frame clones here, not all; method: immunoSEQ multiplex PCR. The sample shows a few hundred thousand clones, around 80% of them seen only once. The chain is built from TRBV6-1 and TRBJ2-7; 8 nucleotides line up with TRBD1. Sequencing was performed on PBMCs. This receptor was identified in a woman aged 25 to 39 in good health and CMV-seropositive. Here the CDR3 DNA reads TGTGCCAGCAGTTTACTCGACAGGGGCGTCTACGAGCAGTACTTC. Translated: CASSLLDRGVYEQYF.